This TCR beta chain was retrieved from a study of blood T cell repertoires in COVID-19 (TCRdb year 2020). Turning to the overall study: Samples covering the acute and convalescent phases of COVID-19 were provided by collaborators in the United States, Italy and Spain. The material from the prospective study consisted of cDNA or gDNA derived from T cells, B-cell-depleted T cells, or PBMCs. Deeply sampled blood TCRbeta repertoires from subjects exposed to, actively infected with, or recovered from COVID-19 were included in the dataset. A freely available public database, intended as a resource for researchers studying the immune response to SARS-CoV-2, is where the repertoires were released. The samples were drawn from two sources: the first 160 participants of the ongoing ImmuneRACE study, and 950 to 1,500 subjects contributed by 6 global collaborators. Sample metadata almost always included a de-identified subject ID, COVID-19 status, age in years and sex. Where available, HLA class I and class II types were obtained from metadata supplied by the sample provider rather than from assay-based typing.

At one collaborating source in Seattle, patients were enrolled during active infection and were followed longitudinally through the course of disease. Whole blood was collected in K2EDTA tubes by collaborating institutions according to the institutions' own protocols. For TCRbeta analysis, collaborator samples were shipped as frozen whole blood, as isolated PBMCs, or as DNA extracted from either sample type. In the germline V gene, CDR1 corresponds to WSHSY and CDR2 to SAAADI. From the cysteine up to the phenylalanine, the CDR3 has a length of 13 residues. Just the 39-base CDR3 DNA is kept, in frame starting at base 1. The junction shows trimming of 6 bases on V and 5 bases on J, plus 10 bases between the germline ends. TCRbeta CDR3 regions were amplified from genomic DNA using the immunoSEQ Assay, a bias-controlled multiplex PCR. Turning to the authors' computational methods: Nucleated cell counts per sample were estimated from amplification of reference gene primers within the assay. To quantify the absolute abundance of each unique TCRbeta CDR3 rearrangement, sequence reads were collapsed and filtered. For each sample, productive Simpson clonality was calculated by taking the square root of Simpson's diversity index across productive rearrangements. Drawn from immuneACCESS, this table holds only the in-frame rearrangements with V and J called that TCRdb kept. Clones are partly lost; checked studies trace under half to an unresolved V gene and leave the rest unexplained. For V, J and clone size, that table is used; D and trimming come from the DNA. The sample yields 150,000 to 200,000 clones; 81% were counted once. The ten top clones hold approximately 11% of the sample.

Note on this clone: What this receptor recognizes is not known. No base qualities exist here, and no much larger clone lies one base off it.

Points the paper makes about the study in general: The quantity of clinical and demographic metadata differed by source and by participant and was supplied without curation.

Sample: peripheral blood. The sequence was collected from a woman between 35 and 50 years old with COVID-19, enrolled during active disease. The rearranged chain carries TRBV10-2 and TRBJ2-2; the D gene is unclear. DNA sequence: TGCGCCAGCAGACGCGGAACAACCGGGGAGCTGTTTTTT. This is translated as CASRRGTTGELFF.